The rows below give T cell receptor beta chains drawn from one sample of a study of cytomegalovirus exposure and HLA in healthy donors. Measured with immunoSEQ multiplex PCR; TCRdb has only the in-frame clones, and not every one. This table holds some 150,000 clones, approximately 80% found once. Sequencing was done on a sample of PBMCs. Source of these receptors: a woman between 25 and 40 years old in good health and CMV-seropositive. Each CDR3 is given with its conserved first and last residue. The D gene is left open where the match is weak. Size values are once, few and many counts, or a class for expanded clones, and some rows have none.

TRBJ2-7 once TRBV6-5 . TGTGCCACCAAACCCCGACAGCTAGCCTACGAGCAGTACTTC CATKPRQLAYEQYF
TRBJ2-7 . TRBV6-1 . TGTGCCAGCAGTGAAATCGATACCGGTGTGACCTACGAGCAGTACTTC CASSEIDTGVTYEQYF
TRBJ1-5 . TRBV6-1 . TGTGCCAGCAGTGAAGACCCAGGGCCTACCATCAATCAGCCCCAGCATTTT CASSEDPGPTINQPQHF
TRBJ2-7 . TRBV19 TRBD2 TGTGCCAGTAGTAGGGGGACTAGCGGATCCTACGAGCAGTACTTC CASSRGTSGSYEQYF
TRBJ2-5 . TRBV9 TRBD2 TGTGCCAGCAGCGCTCAAATTAGCGGGGGGCAAGAGACCCAGTACTTC CASSAQISGGQETQYF
TRBJ2-1 . TRBV5-1 . TGCGCCAGCAGGCCGGACATTCTAAACTACAATGAGCAGCTCTTC CASRPDILNYNEQLF
TRBJ2-1 . TRBV9 TRBD1 TGTGCCAGCAGCGGACAACTACAGGGGTCCTACTACAATGAGCAGTTCTTC CASSGQLQGSYYNEQFF
TRBJ1-2 . TRBV6-6 . TGTGCCAGCAGTTACGCGACAGGAAACTATGGCTACACCTTC CASSYATGNYGYTF
TRBJ1-5 once TRBV4-1 . TGCGCCAGCAGCCCCGACAGTTATAGCAATCAGCCCCAGCATTTT CASSPDSYSNQPQHF
TRBJ2-7 . TRBV6-1 . TGTGCCAGCAGGAGACAGGTCTCCTACGAGCAGTACTTC CASRRQVSYEQYF
TRBJ1-3 . TRBV27 TRBD1 TGTGCCAGCAGTACGGGACAGGGGGCGCCAGGAAACACCATATATTTT CASSTGQGAPGNTIYF
TRBJ1-6 . TRBV27 TRBD1 TGTGCCAGCAGTTTATCCCCTCGGACAGGGATTAATTCACCCCTCCACTTT CASSLSPRTGINSPLHF
TRBJ1-1 . TRBV7-9 . TGTGCCAGCAGCAACGGGTTCATGAACACTGAAGCTTTCTTT CASSNGFMNTEAFF
TRBJ2-1 . TRBV11-3 TRBD1 TGTGCCAGCAGCTTGGACAGGGGGCACGATGAGCAGTTCTTC CASSLDRGHDEQFF
TRBJ1-2 few TRBV4-2 TRBD1 TGTGCCAGCAGCCAAGGGACAGGACGCTATGGCTACACCTTC CASSQGTGRYGYTF
TRBJ1-1 . TRBV16 . TGTGCCAGCAGCCAAGCAGGGGCAGAAACTGAAGCTTTCTTT CASSQAGAETEAFF
TRBJ1-1 . TRBV7-2 TRBD1 TGTGCCAGCAGCTTTGGGACAGGGTATGAAGCTTTCTTT CASSFGTGYEAFF
TRBJ1-1 . TRBV5-8 TRBD1 TGTGCCAGCAGCCGGGGTTGGGGACAGAGCATGAACACTGAAGCTTTCTTT CASSRGWGQSMNTEAFF
TRBJ1-1 few TRBV9 TRBD1 TGTGCCAGCAGCGCGACAGGGAGGAACACTGAAGCTTTCTTT CASSATGRNTEAFF
TRBJ1-4 . TRBV4-3 . TGCGCCAGCAGCCAAGATTCGGGGGGGGCTCAAGAAAAACTGTTTTTT CASSQDSGGAQEKLFF
TRBJ1-2 . TRBV21-1 . TGTGCCAGCAGCAAAGGCTGCAGGGTCGGGGGCTATGGCTACACCTTC CASSKGCRVGGYGYTF
TRBJ2-1 once TRBV27 TRBD1 TGTGCCTGTGCCCCCGGGACAGGGTCCTACAATGAGCAGTTCTTC CACAPGTGSYNEQFF
TRBJ2-2 few TRBV5-1 TRBD2 TGCGCCAGCAGCTTGGGAACTAGCGGGGGAACGAACACCGGGGAGCTGTTTTTT CASSLGTSGGTNTGELFF
TRBJ1-2 . TRBV4-2 . TGTGCCAGCAGCCAAGGAATACCCGGGGGGCTCGTAGCTAACTATGGCTACACCTTC CASSQGIPGGLVANYGYTF
TRBJ1-5 . TRBV5-1 TRBD1 TGCGTCAGCAGCTTGGGAGGGCAGGGGGGCAATCAGCCCCAGCATTTT CVSSLGGQGGNQPQHF
TRBJ1-6 . TRBV4-3 . TGCGCCAGCAGCCAACAGGGGTCGTATTCACCCCTCCACTTT CASSQQGSYSPLHF
TRBJ2-3 . TRBV9 TRBD2 TGTGCCAGCAGCCCGCGACTAGCGGGGGCCCGGGATACGCAGTATTTT CASSPRLAGARDTQYF
TRBJ2-7 . TRBV28 . TGTGCCAGTGGAAACAGGGCAACCTACGAGCAGTACTTC CASGNRATYEQYF
TRBJ2-5 few TRBV5-1 TRBD2 TGCGCCAGCAGCTTGGGACTAGCGGGGGAAGAGACCCAGTACTTC CASSLGLAGEETQYF
TRBJ2-7 . TRBV18 TRBD2 TGTGCCAGCTCACCCGGGAGCGTGGGGGGGACCTACGAGCAGTACTTC CASSPGSVGGTYEQYF
TRBJ2-6 . TRBV27 . TGTGCCAGCAGTTCCCCGAGCTCTGGGGCCAACGTCCTGACTTTC CASSSPSSGANVLTF
TRBJ1-5 few TRBV4-3 . TGCGCCAGCAGAGACACCTACACCCCCAATCAGCCCCAGCATTTT CASRDTYTPNQPQHF
TRBJ2-2 . TRBV7-3 TRBD1 TGTGCCAGCAGCCCAAGGGGACAGGCCGGGGAGCTGTTTTTT CASSPRGQAGELFF
TRBJ2-3 . TRBV13 . TGTGCCAGCAGCTTATATCTAGATACGCAGTATTTT CASSLYLDTQYF
TRBJ1-6 . TRBV5-4 . TGTGCCAGCAGCTCCGATCCCGGTCCTAATTCACCCCTCCACTTT CASSSDPGPNSPLHF
TRBJ2-3 . TRBV10-3 TRBD2 TGTGCCATCAGGATTCCGGTCCTGTCTAGCGGGTCTAGCACAGATACGCAGTATTTT CAIRIPVLSSGSSTDTQYF
TRBJ2-5 . TRBV19 TRBD2 TGTGCCAGTAGCAAGCAGCGGGGTCTAAAAGAGACCCAGTACTTC CASSKQRGLKETQYF
TRBJ2-2 . TRBV11-2 TRBD2 TGTGCCAGCGGCGGGAGGAAGCTGTTTTTT CASGGRKLFF
TRBJ1-4 . TRBV20-1 . TGCAGTGCTAACGTCGGGGAAAAACTGTTTTTT CSANVGEKLFF
TRBJ2-6 few TRBV5-1 . TGCGCCAGCAGCTTGCACAGATCTGGGGCCAACGTCCTGACTTTC CASSLHRSGANVLTF